A selection of T cell receptor beta chains follows, all from one sample in a study of STAT5B mutations in CD4+ large granular lymphocyte leukemia. Using immunoSEQ multiplex PCR, the repertoire was profiled, and TCRdb retains in-frame clones only, with some absent. The table records under 40,000 clones, roughly two thirds of them present only once. The sample was CD4+ T cells from blood buffy coats. The receptors here all came from a human donor in good health. Each CDR3 is given with its conserved first and last residue. Each record gives: clone size, D gene, J gene, V gene, CDR3 DNA, CDR3 protein. D genes are given only for firm matches. Clone size is shown for a subset of rows, as once, few, many or a class of expanded clone.

>NA|NA|TRBJ1-5|TRBV30
TGTGCCTGGAGTACCCGGACAGATCAGCCCCAGCATTTT
CAWSTRTDQPQHF
>NA|NA|TRBJ1-1|TRBV2
TGTGCCAGCAGTGCCAGGGGCACTGAAGCTTTCTTT
CASSARGTEAFF
>NA|NA|TRBJ1-2|TRBV7-8
TGTGCCAGCAGCTCGTCGACGGCAACCACCTTCAACTATGGCTACACCTTC
CASSSSTATTFNYGYTF
>few|NA|TRBJ1-1|TRBV9
TGTGCCAGCAGCTTTGGACAGAACACTGAAGCTTTCTTT
CASSFGQNTEAFF
>once|NA|TRBJ1-4|TRBV6-5
TGTGCCAGCAGTTACGAGAGGCGCCCTAATGAAAAACTGTTTTTT
CASSYERRPNEKLFF
>once|NA|TRBJ1-4|TRBV6-5
TGTGCCAGCGGGTCTCAGGGCTTAAGGAATGAAAAACTGTTTTTT
CASGSQGLRNEKLFF
>NA|NA|TRBJ1-4|TRBV9
TGTGCCAGCAGCTTCGATCGGGGGACTAATGAAAAACTGTTTTTT
CASSFDRGTNEKLFF
>NA|TRBD1|TRBJ2-6|TRBV10-3
TGTGCCATCAGTGACCCTGGGGGCAGGGGGCCTGGGGCCAACGTCCTGACTTTC
CAISDPGGRGPGANVLTF
>NA|NA|TRBJ1-1|TRBV6-1
TGTGCCAGCAGTGAAATTCTTAGCGGGGGAATTGTGGCTTTCTTT
CASSEILSGGIVAFF
>NA|TRBD1|TRBJ1-4|TRBV30
TGTGCCTGGAGTGTTCTTATAGGAGGACAGGGGGGCGAAAAACTGTTTTTT
CAWSVLIGGQGGEKLFF
>once|TRBD1|TRBJ1-2|TRBV28
TGTGCCAGCAGTTTCTTGGACAGGGGAGTCTATGGCTACACCTTC
CASSFLDRGVYGYTF
>few|NA|TRBJ1-1|TRBV30
TGTGCCTGGAGTGTATCTAAAACTGAAGCTTTCTTT
CAWSVSKTEAFF
>NA|NA|TRBJ2-6|TRBV5-4
TGTGCCAGCAGCCCAGGTGGATCTGGGGCCAACGTCCTGACTTTC
CASSPGGSGANVLTF
>NA|NA|TRBJ1-4|TRBV5-1
TGCGCCAGCAGCTTGGAATCAGGGTTGGGTGAAAAACTGTTTTTT
CASSLESGLGEKLFF
>few|TRBD1|TRBJ1-2|TRBV18
TGTGCCAGCTCACCCTCTCTTGACAGGGACTACACCTTC
CASSPSLDRDYTF
>NA|NA|TRBJ2-3|TRBV30
TGTGCCTGGAGCGCCGACGGGGGCACAGATACGCAGTATTTT
CAWSADGGTDTQYF
>few|TRBD1|TRBJ2-7|TRBV2
TGTGCCAGCAGTGAACTGGGACAGGGTTGGAACGAGCAGTACTTC
CASSELGQGWNEQYF
>NA|NA|TRBJ2-3|TRBV5-4
TGTGCCAGCAGCCTGTCGTCTCGTAGCTCCAGCACAGATACGCAGTATTTT
CASSLSSRSSSTDTQYF
>NA|TRBD1|TRBJ1-4|TRBV30
TGTGCCTGGGTGGGACAGTCTAATGAAAAACTGTTTTTT
CAWVGQSNEKLFF
>NA|TRBD2|TRBJ2-3|TRBV6-5
TGTGCCAGCAGCCGCGGGGGAACCAGCACAGATACGCAGTATTTT
CASSRGGTSTDTQYF
>NA|TRBD2|TRBJ2-7|TRBV7-7
TGTGCTAGCAGCAAGGGACTAGCGGGGGGTCGGTTTCCCTACGAGCAGTACTTC
CASSKGLAGGRFPYEQYF
>NA|NA|TRBJ2-7|TRBV28
TGTGCCAGCAGAGGGGCGGGACGGGACTCCTACGAGCAGTACTTC
CASRGAGRDSYEQYF
>few|TRBD2|TRBJ2-7|TRBV11-2
TGTGCCAGCAGCCCCTGGGGGCGGGGGGGCAACGAGCAGTACTTC
CASSPWGRGGNEQYF
>NA|TRBD1|TRBJ1-1|TRBV28
TGTGCCAGTAACGCTCAGGGGGGAAACACTGAAGCTTTCTTT
CASNAQGGNTEAFF
>NA|NA|TRBJ1-5|TRBV27
TGTGCCAGCAGTTTTTCAATTCCTCAGGGCAATCAGCCCCAGCATTTT
CASSFSIPQGNQPQHF
>NA|TRBD1|TRBJ1-1|TRBV7-2
TGTGCCAGCAGGCCAACAGGGGGTAGGGCTGAAGCTTTCTTT
CASRPTGGRAEAFF
>NA|NA|TRBJ1-1|TRBV25-1
TGTGCCAGCACCGCGAACACTGAAGCTTTCTTT
CASTANTEAFF
>NA|NA|TRBJ1-1|TRBV7-9
TGTGCCAGCAGCTTACTGGGGACTGAAGCTTTCTTT
CASSLLGTEAFF
>few|TRBD1|TRBJ1-1|TRBV11-3
TGTGCCAGCAGCTATGCAGGGGGGAACACTGAAGCTTTCTTT
CASSYAGGNTEAFF
>NA|NA|TRBJ1-3|TRBV5-4
TGTGCCAGCAGCTCGGACGAGCATTTCAGGTCTGGAAACACCATATATTTT
CASSSDEHFRSGNTIYF
>NA|NA|TRBJ2-7|TRBV6-5
TGTGCCAGCAGAAGTCAGGGGATAGGGCAGTACTTC
CASRSQGIGQYF
>NA|NA|TRBJ1-5|TRBV7-9
TGTGCCAGCAGCTTAGGGACAGTAGATCAGCCCCAGCATTTT
CASSLGTVDQPQHF
>NA|NA|TRBJ1-1|TRBV6-1
TGTGCCAGCCTAGTCGGGGTAACTGAAGCTTTCTTT
CASLVGVTEAFF
>NA|TRBD1|TRBJ1-2|TRBV7-8
TGTGCCAGCAGCCCCCGGACAGGGAGCGACTATGGCTACACCTTC
CASSPRTGSDYGYTF
>few|NA|TRBJ1-5|TRBV30
TGTGCCTGGAGTGGCGCCGGGACTAACGCCGGGTCCCAGCATTTT
CAWSGAGTNAGSQHF
>few|NA|TRBJ1-6|TRBV5-4
TGTGCCAGCAGCTCGGACCAAACGGGATCACCCCTCCACTTT
CASSSDQTGSPLHF
>NA|TRBD2|TRBJ2-3|TRBV10-1
TGCGCCAGCAGTGCCCCGTTGGGGTCTAGCGGGGTTAGCACAGATACGCAGTATTTT
CASSAPLGSSGVSTDTQYF
>NA|TRBD2|TRBJ2-7|TRBV7-2
TGTGCCAGCAGCTTGGGCGGGGGGCCCTACGAGCAGTACTTC
CASSLGGGPYEQYF
>NA|NA|TRBJ2-1|TRBV7-2
TGTGCCAGCAGCTTAGCGTCACCAGCTAGGCTGGGGAATGAGCAGTTCTTC
CASSLASPARLGNEQFF
>NA|NA|TRBJ1-3|TRBV5-4
TGTGCCAGCAGCTTAGGGGGGATTACAGGTCTGGCTGGAAACACCATATATTTT
CASSLGGITGLAGNTIYF
>few|NA|TRBJ1-6|TRBV27
TGTGCCAGCAGTTTAGCAGGGGAACGTAATTCACCCCTCCACTTT
CASSLAGERNSPLHF
>few|NA|TRBJ1-2|TRBV5-4
TGTGCCAGCAGCGGGGTCGGCACTAACTATGGCTACACCTTC
CASSGVGTNYGYTF
>NA|NA|TRBJ2-7|TRBV5-8
TGTGCCAGCAGTCCCTACGAGCAGTACTTC
CASSPYEQYF
>NA|TRBD1|TRBJ1-6|TRBV28
TGTGCCAGCAGGTCCCCAGGACAGGGGTATAATTCACCCCTCCACTTT
CASRSPGQGYNSPLHF
>NA|NA|TRBJ1-1|TRBV7-2
TGTGCCAGCAGCTTAAGGGGGAACACTGAAGCTTTCTTT
CASSLRGNTEAFF
>NA|NA|TRBJ1-3|TRBV30
TGTGCCTGGTCAGGGATATCTGGAAACACCATATATTTT
CAWSGISGNTIYF
>NA|TRBD2|TRBJ2-5|TRBV6-1
TGTGCCAGCAGTGCAAGACTAGCGGGGGTTCAAGAGACCCAGTACTTC
CASSARLAGVQETQYF
>NA|TRBD2|TRBJ2-3|TRBV2
TGTGCCAGCCACAGCGGGGGGGGCACAGATACGCAGTATTTT
CASHSGGGTDTQYF
>NA|NA|TRBJ1-2|TRBV10-3
TGTGCCACCGAGGACCCCAGGGGAGCGACCTATGGCTACACCTTC
CATEDPRGATYGYTF
>NA|NA|TRBJ2-1|TRBV6-1
TGTGCCAGCAGTGGCGCGGTGTATTACAATGAGCAGTTCTTC
CASSGAVYYNEQFF